The 13 T cell receptor beta chains below all came from one sample that was sequenced in a study of blood T cell repertoires in COVID-19. The repertoire was sequenced with immunoSEQ multiplex PCR; TCRdb's copy has only in-frame clones and lacks some. Of 140,000 or so clones in the sample, around 81% were seen once. Material for sequencing was peripheral blood. The source of these receptors is a woman between 50 and 59 years old with acute or convalescent COVID-19.

The chain has TRBV18 and TRBJ2-7; maybe TRBD2 (6 bases). Germline V gene data show CDR1 as KGHSH and CDR2 as LQKENI. Between the trimmed V and J ends, which lost 2 bases and 2 bases, there was a span of 13 bases. CDR3 length: 15 amino acids. CDR3 sequence reads: CASSPRRGTTYEQYF. CDR3 DNA: TGTGCCAGCTCACCAAGGCGGGGAACCACCTACGAGCAGTACTTC.

This chain uses TRBV15 with TRBJ2-5; D perhaps matches TRBD2 (6 bases). CDR1 is LNHNV and CDR2 is YYDKDF in the germline V gene (reference sequence). V was pared by 0 bases and J by 0 bases, with 17 bases between. The CDR3 length is 18 residues. The CDR3: CATSREGRAGRNQETQYF. In nucleotides, the CDR3 is TGTGCCACCAGCAGAGAAGGTAGGGCGGGGCGGAACCAAGAGACCCAGTACTTC. Based on the CDR3 plus reference TRBV15 and TRBJ2-5, the full variable domain is DAMVIQNPRYQVTQFGKPVTLSCSQTLNHNVMYWYQQKSSQAPKLLFHYYDKDFNNEADTPDNFQSRRPNTSFCFLDIRSPGLGDTAMYLCATSREGRAGRNQETQYFGPGTRLLVL.

The chain uses TRBV7-2 and TRBJ1-5; no definite D call. CDR1 is SGHTA, CDR2 FQGNSA, per germline. V was cut by 5 bases and J by 7 bases, with 12 bases left in between. CDR3 length equals 13 residues. CDR3 residues: CASSPGLVQPQHF. The CDR3, as DNA: TGTGCCAGCAGCCCCGGACTCGTCCAGCCCCAGCATTTT. Full variable domain (missing parts from reference TRBV7-2 and TRBJ1-5): GAGVSQSPSNKVTEKGKDVELRCDPISGHTALYWYRQSLGQGLEFLIYFQGNSAPDKSGLPSDRFSAERTGGSVSTLTIQRTQQEDSAVYLCASSPGLVQPQHFGDGTRLSIL.

This clone has a single count. This chain connects TRBV3-1 (or the pseudogene TRBV3-2) to TRBJ2-5; D is perhaps TRBD2 (5 bases). V dropped 4 bases and J dropped 5 bases, with 17 bases sitting between them. This CDR3 is 15 amino acids long. Germline V CDR1 and CDR2: LGHDT, YNNKEL (reference sequence). Here the CDR3 reads CASSLSTLQRETQYF. CDR3 nucleotide sequence: TGTGCCAGCAGCCTTTCGACTCTGCAGCGGGAGACCCAGTACTTC.

The chain uses TRBV7-8 and TRBJ2-5, with 11 bases fitting TRBD2. The trim removed 6 bases at V and 2 bases at J, leaving 11 bases unmatched. Germline V lookup: CDR1 SGHVS, CDR2 FQNEAQ. The CDR3 covers 17 residues. CDR3 amino acids: CASSRSGGAPSQETQYF. Here the CDR3 DNA reads TGTGCCAGCAGTCGTAGCGGGGGGGCTCCCAGTCAAGAGACCCAGTACTTC.

A remark on this clone: The junction differs from germline at one of its ends, possibly a read error. The V call is TRBV2, the J call TRBJ2-7, with a tentative D call TRBD1 (5 bases). Germline loops: CDR1 SNHLY, CDR2 FYNNEI. This CDR3 comprises 12 residues. CDR3 coding DNA: TGTGCCAGCAGTGAAGGGGCGACAGCTAGGTCCTTC. This codes for CASSEGATARSF.

V is TRBV12-3 or TRBV12-4 and J is TRBJ1-6; no clear D gene. This CDR3 region has 12 residues. Trimming took 8 bases from V and 8 from J, leaving 10 bases between them. CDR3 loop: CASRGSDSPLHF. In nucleotides, the CDR3 is TGTGCCAGCCGAGGGTCGGATTCACCCCTCCACTTT.

CDR3 amino acids: CAWSVKGSGYTF. DNA for the CDR3: TGTGCCTGGAGTGTAAAAGGGAGTGGCTACACCTTC. This rearrangement joins TRBV30 to TRBJ1-2; D is ambiguous. The CDR3 sequence is 12 residues long. Trimming stripped 0 bases from V and 7 bases from J, with 9 bases between. Germline assignment: CDR1 GTSNPN and CDR2 SVGIG (reference sequence).

This clone has a single count. The chain combines TRBV6-5 with TRBJ2-7; tentative D call: TRBD2 (6 bases). With 6 bases removed from V and 5 bases from J, the gap between germline ends came to 17 bases. Germline CDR1 reads MNHEY; CDR2 reads SVGAGI. The CDR3 runs 14 residues. The DNA for the CDR3 is TGTGCCAGCAGCCCCAGACACGGGAGCCACGAGCAGTACTTC. Protein sequence: CASSPRHGSHEQYF.

V gene TRBV11-1 combines with J gene TRBJ2-1; TRBD1 might be the D (6 bases). The CDR3 runs 15 residues. Germline V gene lookup returns CDR1 SGHAT and CDR2 FQDESV (reference sequence). V shed 1 base and J shed 8 bases, with 15 bases lying between them. CDR3 sequence (DNA): TGTGCCAGCAGCTTAGGGGGGCGGCTCCGGGATGAGCAGTTCTTC. Translated: CASSLGGRLRDEQFF.

The V gene is TRBV4-2, the J gene TRBJ2-3; 7 positions match TRBD2. Germline loops: CDR1 LGHNA, CDR2 YNFKEQ. The CDR3 is 19 residues long. V was clipped by 4 bases and J by 0 bases; unmatched bases: 16. CDR3 DNA sequence: TGTGCCAGCAGCCGGACGACGATACAGCGGGACTACAGCACAGATACGCAGTATTTT. Translated, it gives CASSRTTIQRDYSTDTQYF.

This clone has a single count. The rearrangement uses TRBV20-1 and TRBJ2-3; 11 positions match TRBD2. This CDR3 spans 14 amino acids. J lost 3 bases, V lost 3 bases, and 2 bases had no gene match. The germline CDR1 and CDR2 sequences are DFQATT and SNEGSKA (reference sequence). The CDR3 sequence is CSASASGGTDTQYF. The CDR3 DNA is TGCAGTGCTAGTGCTAGCGGGGGGACAGATACGCAGTATTTT.

This chain uses TRBV24-1 with TRBJ2-7; 13 bases are shared with TRBD2. The CDR3 is 17 residues long. With V trimmed by 3 bases and J by 7 bases, 11 bases remained unmatched. CDR1 is KGHDR, CDR2 SFDVKD, per germline. The CDR3 spells CATSDPGLAGIRSEQYF. CDR3 DNA: TGTGCCACCAGTGATCCGGGACTAGCGGGGATTAGGTCTGAGCAGTACTTC.